This TCR beta chain was captured by sequencing in a study of blood T cell repertoires in COVID-19. For the study at large: The cDNA or gDNA used as material had been derived from T cells, B-cell-depleted T cells, or PBMCs.

The protocol was immunoSEQ multiplex PCR, while the TCRdb copy is restricted to in-frame clones and leaves out a portion. The sample contains around 400,000 clones, approximately 87% of which appear only once. Seattle patients were enrolled during active infection and followed longitudinally. V dropped 0 bases and J dropped 5; count of bases not matched to a gene: 4. Germline-derived CDR1 and CDR2 are MNHEY and SVGAGI. The CDR3 consists of 14 residues. The V call is TRBV6-5, the J call TRBJ2-7, with 7 bases fitting TRBD1. The sequencing input was peripheral blood. This receptor was obtained from a woman in her twenties or thirties with COVID-19, enrolled during active disease. This CDR3 is CASSYSYRGNEQYF. CDR3 sequence (DNA): TGTGCCAGCAGTTACTCGTACAGGGGTAACGAGCAGTACTTC.